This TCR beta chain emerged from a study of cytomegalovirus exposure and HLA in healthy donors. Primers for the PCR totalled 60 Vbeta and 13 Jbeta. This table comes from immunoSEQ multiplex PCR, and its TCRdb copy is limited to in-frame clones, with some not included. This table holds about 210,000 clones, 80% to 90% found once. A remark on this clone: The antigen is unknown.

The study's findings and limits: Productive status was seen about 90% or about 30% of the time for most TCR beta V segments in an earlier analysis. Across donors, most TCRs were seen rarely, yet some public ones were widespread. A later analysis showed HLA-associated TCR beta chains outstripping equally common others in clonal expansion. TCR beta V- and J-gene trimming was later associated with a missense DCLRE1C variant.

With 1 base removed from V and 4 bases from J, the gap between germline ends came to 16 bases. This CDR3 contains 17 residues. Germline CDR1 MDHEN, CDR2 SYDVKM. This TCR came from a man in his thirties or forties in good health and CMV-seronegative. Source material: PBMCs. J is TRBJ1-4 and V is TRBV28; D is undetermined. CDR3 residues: CASSLSWSSTINEKLFF. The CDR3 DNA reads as TGTGCCAGCAGTTTATCTTGGAGCAGCACCATTAATGAAAAACTGTTTTTT. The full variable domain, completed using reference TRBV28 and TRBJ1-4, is DVKVTQSSRYLVKRTGEKVFLECVQDMDHENMFWYRQDPGLGLRLIYFSYDVKMKEKGDIPEGYSVSREKKERFSLILESASTNQTSMYLCASSLSWSSTINEKLFFGSGTQLSVL.